This is a list of T cell receptor beta chains from one sample in a study of shared clonotypes between healthy human individuals. The data were produced by immunoSEQ multiplex PCR, yet TCRdb's version contains in-frame clones alone and is incomplete. This sample yields approximately 500,000 clones, of which nearly 80% are seen a single time; under 15% belongs to the top ten. The sequencing input was PBMCs. The receptors here all came from a woman aged 40 to 50 in good health. Some clones in this sample may be carry-over from other donors' samples. Both conserved end residues are part of each CDR3. Each record gives: D gene, clone size, J gene, V gene, CDR3 protein, CDR3 DNA. The D gene is left open where the match is weak. Size is stated for part of the rows, as once, few or many counts, or as a class when the clone is expanded.

d_call: TRBD2
clone_size: NA
j_call: TRBJ2-1
v_call: TRBV27
cdr3_aa: CASSPTSGFYNEQFF
cdr3_nt: TGTGCCAGCAGCCCTACTAGCGGGTTCTACAATGAGCAGTTCTTC

d_call: NA
clone_size: NA
j_call: TRBJ2-1
v_call: TRBV30
cdr3_aa: CAWSFGAGSGEQFF
cdr3_nt: TGTGCCTGGAGTTTTGGAGCTGGAAGCGGGGAGCAGTTCTTC

d_call: TRBD2
clone_size: NA
j_call: TRBJ2-5
v_call: TRBV28
cdr3_aa: CASSRTRRETQYF
cdr3_nt: TGTGCCAGCAGCCGGACTAGACGAGAGACCCAGTACTTC

d_call: NA
clone_size: NA
j_call: TRBJ2-1
v_call: TRBV4-2
cdr3_aa: CASSQEPRVSRYNEQFF
cdr3_nt: TGTGCCAGCAGCCAAGAGCCTCGGGTGTCGCGCTACAATGAGCAGTTCTTC

d_call: TRBD2
clone_size: once
j_call: TRBJ2-1
v_call: TRBV7-2
cdr3_aa: CASSLKGLANVYNEQFF
cdr3_nt: TGTGCCAGCAGCTTAAAGGGACTAGCGAACGTATACAATGAGCAGTTCTTC

d_call: NA
clone_size: NA
j_call: TRBJ2-7
v_call: TRBV7-6
cdr3_aa: CASSSADYEQYF
cdr3_nt: TGTGCCAGCAGCTCCGCAGACTACGAGCAGTACTTC

d_call: NA
clone_size: NA
j_call: TRBJ2-1
v_call: TRBV27
cdr3_aa: CASNSGATYNEQFF
cdr3_nt: TGTGCCAGCAACTCAGGGGCAACCTACAATGAGCAGTTCTTC

d_call: NA
clone_size: NA
j_call: TRBJ1-1
v_call: TRBV5-6
cdr3_aa: CASSRAGVFTEAFF
cdr3_nt: TGTGCCAGCAGCAGGGCGGGGGTCTTTACTGAAGCTTTCTTT

d_call: TRBD1
clone_size: NA
j_call: TRBJ1-1
v_call: TRBV6-5
cdr3_aa: CASSYSTRGDEAFF
cdr3_nt: TGTGCCAGCAGTTACTCGACCAGGGGGGATGAAGCTTTCTTT

d_call: NA
clone_size: NA
j_call: TRBJ1-3
v_call: TRBV18
cdr3_aa: CASSPLQDLRANTIYF
cdr3_nt: TGTGCCAGCTCACCCCTCCAGGACCTTAGGGCGAACACCATATATTTT

d_call: NA
clone_size: once
j_call: TRBJ2-5
v_call: TRBV2
cdr3_aa: CASSALQETQYF
cdr3_nt: TGTGCCAGCAGTGCACTTCAAGAGACCCAGTACTTC

d_call: TRBD2
clone_size: NA
j_call: TRBJ2-4
v_call: TRBV4-2
cdr3_aa: CASSQGLAGALAKNIQYF
cdr3_nt: TGTGCCAGCAGCCAAGGGTTAGCGGGGGCCCTAGCCAAAAACATTCAGTACTTC

d_call: NA
clone_size: NA
j_call: TRBJ2-7
v_call: TRBV10-3
cdr3_aa: CAISEIAGPLGEQYF
cdr3_nt: TGTGCCATCAGTGAGATAGCCGGGCCTCTGGGCGAGCAGTACTTC

d_call: NA
clone_size: NA
j_call: TRBJ2-3
v_call: TRBV2
cdr3_aa: CASSEMSDTQYF
cdr3_nt: TGTGCCAGCAGTGAAATGTCAGATACGCAGTATTTT

d_call: NA
clone_size: once
j_call: TRBJ2-7
v_call: TRBV21-1
cdr3_aa: CASSYPPISGRAPEGEQYF
cdr3_nt: TGTGCCAGCAGCTATCCCCCTATTAGCGGGAGGGCTCCTGAGGGAGAGCAGTACTTC

d_call: NA
clone_size: many
j_call: TRBJ1-1
v_call: TRBV5-1
cdr3_aa: CASSENKGIAEAFF
cdr3_nt: TGCGCCAGCAGCGAAAACAAAGGCATTGCTGAAGCTTTCTTT

d_call: NA
clone_size: NA
j_call: TRBJ2-7
v_call: TRBV5-5
cdr3_aa: CASSRRETFYEQYF
cdr3_nt: TGTGCCAGCAGCCGACGGGAGACGTTCTACGAGCAGTACTTC

d_call: NA
clone_size: NA
j_call: TRBJ2-1
v_call: TRBV7-2
cdr3_aa: CASSRQRDASYEQFF
cdr3_nt: TGTGCCAGCAGTCGACAGAGGGACGCTAGCTATGAGCAGTTCTTC

d_call: NA
clone_size: NA
j_call: TRBJ1-1
v_call: TRBV10-3
cdr3_aa: CATLNGRSLDPENTEAFF
cdr3_nt: TGTGCCACCTTGAACGGAAGGTCCCTTGACCCAGAGAACACTGAAGCTTTCTTT

d_call: TRBD2
clone_size: NA
j_call: TRBJ2-1
v_call: TRBV11-3
cdr3_aa: CASSLGSAVAGGNEQFF
cdr3_nt: TGTGCCAGCAGCTTAGGTTCTGCGGTAGCGGGAGGCAATGAGCAGTTCTTC

d_call: TRBD1
clone_size: NA
j_call: TRBJ2-7
v_call: TRBV23-1
cdr3_aa: CASSHQCWGQGDDEQYF
cdr3_nt: TGCGCCAGCAGTCATCAATGCTGGGGACAGGGGGACGACGAGCAGTACTTC

d_call: TRBD1
clone_size: NA
j_call: TRBJ2-1
v_call: TRBV15
cdr3_aa: CATSRTPGQGAHEQFF
cdr3_nt: TGTGCCACCAGCAGGACTCCGGGACAGGGGGCACATGAGCAGTTCTTC

d_call: NA
clone_size: NA
j_call: TRBJ2-7
v_call: TRBV28
cdr3_aa: CASSSLTVSYEQYF
cdr3_nt: TGTGCCAGCAGTTCGCTGACAGTCTCCTACGAGCAGTACTTC

d_call: NA
clone_size: NA
j_call: TRBJ2-5
v_call: TRBV7-9
cdr3_aa: CASSTTGYQETQYF
cdr3_nt: TGTGCCAGCAGCACGACCGGATACCAAGAGACCCAGTACTTC

d_call: NA
clone_size: NA
j_call: TRBJ1-1
v_call: TRBV28
cdr3_aa: CASSLDSLAEAFF
cdr3_nt: TGTGCCAGCAGTCTAGACAGTTTAGCTGAAGCTTTCTTT

d_call: NA
clone_size: NA
j_call: TRBJ2-3
v_call: TRBV21-1
cdr3_aa: CASSKWGWAGSMSDTQYF
cdr3_nt: TGTGCCAGCAGCAAATGGGGGTGGGCAGGGTCGATGTCAGATACGCAGTATTTT

d_call: TRBD2
clone_size: NA
j_call: TRBJ2-1
v_call: TRBV7-8
cdr3_aa: CASSDRTSGYNEQFF
cdr3_nt: TGTGCCAGCAGCGACCGGACTAGCGGGTACAATGAGCAGTTCTTC

d_call: NA
clone_size: NA
j_call: TRBJ2-5
v_call: TRBV2
cdr3_aa: CASNTFRDVQETQYF
cdr3_nt: TGTGCCAGCAATACTTTCCGGGACGTCCAAGAGACCCAGTACTTC

d_call: NA
clone_size: NA
j_call: TRBJ2-1
v_call: TRBV28
cdr3_aa: CASSLSDFINEQFF
cdr3_nt: TGTGCCAGCAGTTTATCGGACTTCATCAATGAGCAGTTCTTC

d_call: TRBD2
clone_size: few
j_call: TRBJ2-2
v_call: TRBV27
cdr3_aa: CASSSLAGGFTGELFF
cdr3_nt: TGTGCCAGCAGTTCACTAGCGGGAGGTTTCACCGGGGAGCTGTTTTTT

d_call: NA
clone_size: few
j_call: TRBJ2-5
v_call: TRBV5-4
cdr3_aa: CASSLVLGTQYF
cdr3_nt: TGTGCCAGCAGCTTGGTGTTGGGGACCCAGTACTTC

d_call: NA
clone_size: once
j_call: TRBJ1-2
v_call: TRBV28
cdr3_aa: CASTLGQNYGYTF
cdr3_nt: TGTGCCAGCACCCTCGGTCAGAACTATGGCTACACCTTC

d_call: TRBD1
clone_size: NA
j_call: TRBJ1-1
v_call: TRBV19
cdr3_aa: CASRDRGNTEAFF
cdr3_nt: TGTGCCAGCCGGGACAGGGGAAACACTGAAGCTTTCTTT

d_call: NA
clone_size: NA
j_call: TRBJ1-6
v_call: TRBV6-6
cdr3_aa: CASSRVEGQPLHF
cdr3_nt: TGTGCCAGCAGCCGAGTAGAGGGGCAACCCCTCCACTTT

d_call: TRBD1
clone_size: NA
j_call: TRBJ1-2
v_call: TRBV28
cdr3_aa: CASSFEQGAVGYTF
cdr3_nt: TGTGCCAGCAGTTTCGAACAGGGGGCGGTTGGCTACACCTTC

d_call: TRBD2
clone_size: few
j_call: TRBJ2-2
v_call: TRBV7-8
cdr3_aa: CASKGASGRTGELFF
cdr3_nt: TGTGCCAGCAAGGGGGCTAGCGGGAGAACCGGGGAGCTGTTTTTT

d_call: TRBD1
clone_size: NA
j_call: TRBJ1-4
v_call: TRBV23-1
cdr3_aa: CASSQSTGIRSNEKLFF
cdr3_nt: TGCGCCAGCAGTCAATCGACAGGGATACGGTCTAATGAAAAACTGTTTTTT

d_call: NA
clone_size: many
j_call: TRBJ1-1
v_call: TRBV29-1
cdr3_aa: CSVEKGGTEAFF
cdr3_nt: TGCAGCGTTGAAAAGGGGGGAACTGAAGCTTTCTTT

d_call: TRBD2
clone_size: NA
j_call: TRBJ2-7
v_call: TRBV5-4
cdr3_aa: CASSTSGRTYEQYF
cdr3_nt: TGTGCCAGCAGTACAAGCGGGAGGACATACGAGCAGTACTTC

d_call: NA
clone_size: NA
j_call: TRBJ2-2
v_call: TRBV7-2
cdr3_aa: CASSRLSGGLVTGELFF
cdr3_nt: TGTGCCAGCAGCAGACTCTCCGGGGGGCTGGTCACCGGGGAGCTGTTTTTT

d_call: TRBD1
clone_size: NA
j_call: TRBJ2-2
v_call: TRBV5-1
cdr3_aa: CASLPGTGGTGELFF
cdr3_nt: TGCGCCAGCCTACCAGGGACAGGGGGCACCGGGGAGCTGTTTTTT

d_call: NA
clone_size: NA
j_call: TRBJ2-7
v_call: TRBV7-8
cdr3_aa: CASSLLSNSYEQYF
cdr3_nt: TGTGCCAGCAGTTTGCTATCCAACTCCTACGAGCAGTACTTC

d_call: TRBD2
clone_size: few
j_call: TRBJ2-1
v_call: TRBV15
cdr3_aa: CATSRVRLAGHPGEQFF
cdr3_nt: TGTGCCACCAGCAGAGTCCGACTAGCGGGACACCCAGGTGAGCAGTTCTTC

d_call: NA
clone_size: NA
j_call: TRBJ2-7
v_call: TRBV2
cdr3_aa: CASNVRRSGYEQYF
cdr3_nt: TGTGCCAGCAATGTACGGAGATCCGGCTACGAGCAGTACTTC

d_call: TRBD1
clone_size: NA
j_call: TRBJ2-7
v_call: TRBV4-3
cdr3_aa: CASSFRDRGFYEQYF
cdr3_nt: TGCGCCAGCAGCTTCCGGGACAGGGGCTTCTACGAGCAGTACTTC

d_call: NA
clone_size: NA
j_call: TRBJ2-7
v_call: TRBV7-6
cdr3_aa: CASSLAVAYEQYF
cdr3_nt: TGTGCCAGCAGCTTAGCGGTCGCCTACGAGCAGTACTTC